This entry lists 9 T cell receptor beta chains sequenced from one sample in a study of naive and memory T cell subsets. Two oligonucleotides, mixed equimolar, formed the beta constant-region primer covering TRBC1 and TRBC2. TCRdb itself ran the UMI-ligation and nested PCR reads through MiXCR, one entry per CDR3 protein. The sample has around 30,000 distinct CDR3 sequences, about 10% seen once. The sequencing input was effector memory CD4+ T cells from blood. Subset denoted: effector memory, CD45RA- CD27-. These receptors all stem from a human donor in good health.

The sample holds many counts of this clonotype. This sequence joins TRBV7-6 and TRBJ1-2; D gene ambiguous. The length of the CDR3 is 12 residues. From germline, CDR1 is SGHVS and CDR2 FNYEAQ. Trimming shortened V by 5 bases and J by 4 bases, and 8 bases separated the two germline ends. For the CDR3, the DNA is TGTGCCAGCAGCCCAGCAGGCTATGGCTACACCTTC. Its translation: CASSPAGYGYTF.

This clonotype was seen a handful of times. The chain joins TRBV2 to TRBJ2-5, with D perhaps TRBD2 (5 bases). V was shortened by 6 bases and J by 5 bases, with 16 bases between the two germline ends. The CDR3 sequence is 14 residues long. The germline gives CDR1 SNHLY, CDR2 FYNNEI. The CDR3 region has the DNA TGTGCCAGCAGGGGAGCTAGCACAAGGGAGACCCAGTACTTC. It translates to CASRGASTRETQYF.

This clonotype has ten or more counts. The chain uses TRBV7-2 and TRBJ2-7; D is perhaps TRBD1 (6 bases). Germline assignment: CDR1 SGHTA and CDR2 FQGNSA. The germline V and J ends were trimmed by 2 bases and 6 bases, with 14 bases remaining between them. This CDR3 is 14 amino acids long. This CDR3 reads CASSLTEQGAEQYF. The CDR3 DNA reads TGTGCCAGCAGCTTAACCGAACAGGGAGCCGAGCAGTACTTC. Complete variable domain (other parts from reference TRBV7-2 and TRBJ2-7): GAGVSQSPSNKVTEKGKDVELRCDPISGHTALYWYRQSLGQGLEFLIYFQGNSAPDKSGLPSDRFSAERTGGSVSTLTIQRTQQEDSAVYLCASSLTEQGAEQYFGPGTRLTVT.

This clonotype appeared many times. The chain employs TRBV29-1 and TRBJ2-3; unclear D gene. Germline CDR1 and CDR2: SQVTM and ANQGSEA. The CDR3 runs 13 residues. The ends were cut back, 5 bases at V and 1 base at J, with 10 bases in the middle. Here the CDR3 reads CSVPPQGTDTQYF. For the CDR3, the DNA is TGCAGCGTTCCGCCTCAGGGCACAGATACGCAGTATTTT.

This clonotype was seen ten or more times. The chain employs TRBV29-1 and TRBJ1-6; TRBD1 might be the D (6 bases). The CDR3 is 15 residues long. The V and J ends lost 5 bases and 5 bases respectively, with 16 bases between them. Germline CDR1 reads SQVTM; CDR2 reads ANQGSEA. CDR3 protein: CSVRTDSTDNSPLHF. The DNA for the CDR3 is TGCAGCGTTAGGACAGATTCGACTGATAATTCACCCCTCCACTTT. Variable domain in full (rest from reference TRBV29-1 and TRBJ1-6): SAVISQKPSRDICQRGTSLTIQCQVDSQVTMMFWYRQQPGQSLTLIATANQGSEATYESGFVIDKFPISRPNLTFSTLTVSNMSPEDSSIYLCSVRTDSTDNSPLHFGNGTRLTVT.

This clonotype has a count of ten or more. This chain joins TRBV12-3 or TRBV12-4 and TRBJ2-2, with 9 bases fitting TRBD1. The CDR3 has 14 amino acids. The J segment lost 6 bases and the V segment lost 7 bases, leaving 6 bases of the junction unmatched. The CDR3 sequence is CASTPGQGSGELFF. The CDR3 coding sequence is TGTGCCAGCACCCCGGGACAGGGTTCCGGGGAGCTGTTTTTT.

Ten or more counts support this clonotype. This CDR3 reads CASSPGPASYEQYF. CDR3 nucleotides: TGTGCCAGCAGCCCCGGACCGGCGTCCTACGAGCAGTACTTC. The chain carries TRBV11-3 and TRBJ2-7; D is uncertain. Per germline, CDR1 SGHNT and CDR2 YENEEA. The CDR3 is 14 amino acids. Trimming removed 5 bases at V and 1 base at J, with 12 bases between.

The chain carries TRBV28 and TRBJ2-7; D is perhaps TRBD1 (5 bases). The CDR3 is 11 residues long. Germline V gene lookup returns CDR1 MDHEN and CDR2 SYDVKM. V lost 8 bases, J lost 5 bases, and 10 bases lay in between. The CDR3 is CASLTRDEQYF. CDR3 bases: TGTGCCAGCCTAACCAGGGACGAGCAGTACTTC.

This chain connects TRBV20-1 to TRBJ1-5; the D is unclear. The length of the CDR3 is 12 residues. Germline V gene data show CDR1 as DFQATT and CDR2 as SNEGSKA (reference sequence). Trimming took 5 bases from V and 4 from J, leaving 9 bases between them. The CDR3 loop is CSAALYNQPQHF. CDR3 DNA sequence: TGCAGTGCTGCCCTTTATAATCAGCCCCAGCATTTT.